This T cell receptor (beta chain) is from a study of T cell responses to AZD1222 COVID-19 vaccine. Study-wide background: Researchers grouped second doses given at about 4 or about 12 weeks into one pool. Findings of the study overall: Clonal diversity may have been underestimated in mostly white British donors.

Concerning this clone: Its target is unknown.

Sequenced by immunoSEQ multiplex PCR; TCRdb stores in-frame clones only, minus some. This table has 90,000 to 150,000 clones, around 90% appearing once. From germline, CDR1 is SNHLY and CDR2 FYNNEI. V was shortened by 8 bases and J by 5 bases, with 19 bases between the two germline ends. There are 16 residues in the CDR3. V and J are TRBV2 and TRBJ1-6; D uncertain. The source of this sequence is an adult in good health. The source was peripheral blood, collected on day 0 of AZD1222 vaccination. CDR3 region: CASLPPGVGDNSPLHF. The CDR3 nucleotides are TGTGCCAGCCTGCCACCAGGCGTTGGTGATAATTCACCCCTCCACTTT.